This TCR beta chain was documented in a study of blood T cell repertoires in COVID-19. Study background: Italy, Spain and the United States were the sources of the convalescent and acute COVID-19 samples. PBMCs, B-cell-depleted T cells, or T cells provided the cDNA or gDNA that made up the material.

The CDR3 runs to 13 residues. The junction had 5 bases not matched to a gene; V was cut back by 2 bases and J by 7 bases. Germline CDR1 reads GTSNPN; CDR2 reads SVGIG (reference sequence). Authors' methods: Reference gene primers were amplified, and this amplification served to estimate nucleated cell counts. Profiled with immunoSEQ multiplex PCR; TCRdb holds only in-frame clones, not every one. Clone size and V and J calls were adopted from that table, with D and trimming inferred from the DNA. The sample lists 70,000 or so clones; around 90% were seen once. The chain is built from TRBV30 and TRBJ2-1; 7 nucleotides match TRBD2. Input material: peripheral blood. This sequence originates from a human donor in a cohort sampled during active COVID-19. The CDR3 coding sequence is TGTGCCTGGAGTCGGGGGAGGGTGAATGAGCAGTTCTTC. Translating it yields CAWSRGRVNEQFF.